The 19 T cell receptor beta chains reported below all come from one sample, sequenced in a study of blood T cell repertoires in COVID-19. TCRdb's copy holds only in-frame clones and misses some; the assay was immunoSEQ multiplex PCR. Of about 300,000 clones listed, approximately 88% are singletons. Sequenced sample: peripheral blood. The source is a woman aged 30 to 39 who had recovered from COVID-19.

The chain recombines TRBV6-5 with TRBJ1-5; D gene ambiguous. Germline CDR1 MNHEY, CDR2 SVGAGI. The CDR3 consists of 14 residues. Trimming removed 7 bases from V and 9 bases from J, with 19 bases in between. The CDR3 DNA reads TGTGCCAGCACTTCGAGGCGAGCGGGTGTGCCCCAGCATTTT. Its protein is CASTSRRAGVPQHF.

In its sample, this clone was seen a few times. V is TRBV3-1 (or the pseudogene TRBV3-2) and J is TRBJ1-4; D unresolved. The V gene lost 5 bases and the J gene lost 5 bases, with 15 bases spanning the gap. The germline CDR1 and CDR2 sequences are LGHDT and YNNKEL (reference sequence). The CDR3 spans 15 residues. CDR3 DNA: TGTGCCAGCAGCACCTCGACAACTGGAAATGAAAAACTGTTTTTT. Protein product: CASSTSTTGNEKLFF.

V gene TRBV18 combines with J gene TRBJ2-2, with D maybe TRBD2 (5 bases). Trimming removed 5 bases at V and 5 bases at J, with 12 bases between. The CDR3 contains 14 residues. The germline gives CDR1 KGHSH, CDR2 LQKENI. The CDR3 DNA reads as TGTGCCAGCTCATCACTGGGAGCGACCGGGGAGCTGTTTTTT. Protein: CASSSLGATGELFF.

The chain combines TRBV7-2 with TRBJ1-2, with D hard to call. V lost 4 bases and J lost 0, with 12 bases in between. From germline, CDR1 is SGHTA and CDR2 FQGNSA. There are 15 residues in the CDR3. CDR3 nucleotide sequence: TGTGCCAGCAGCTCCACAGTTCAGGCTAACTATGGCTACACCTTC. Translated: CASSSTVQANYGYTF.

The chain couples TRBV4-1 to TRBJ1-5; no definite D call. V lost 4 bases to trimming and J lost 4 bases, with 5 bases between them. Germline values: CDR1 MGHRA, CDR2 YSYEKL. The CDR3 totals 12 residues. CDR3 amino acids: CASSPRNQPQHF. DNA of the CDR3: TGCGCCAGCAGCCCTCGGAATCAGCCCCAGCATTTT.

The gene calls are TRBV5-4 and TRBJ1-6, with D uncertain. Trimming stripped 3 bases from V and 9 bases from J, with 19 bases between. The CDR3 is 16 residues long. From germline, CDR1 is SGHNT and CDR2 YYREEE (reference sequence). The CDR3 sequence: CASSSAAGGQFSPLHF. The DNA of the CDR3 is TGTGCCAGCAGCTCCGCAGCAGGAGGCCAATTTTCACCCCTCCACTTT.

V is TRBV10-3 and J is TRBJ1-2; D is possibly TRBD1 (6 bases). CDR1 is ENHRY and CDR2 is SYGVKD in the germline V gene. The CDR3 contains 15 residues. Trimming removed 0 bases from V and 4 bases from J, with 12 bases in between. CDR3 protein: CAISESGGATYGYTF. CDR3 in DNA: TGTGCCATCAGTGAGTCGGGGGGGGCAACCTATGGCTACACCTTC.

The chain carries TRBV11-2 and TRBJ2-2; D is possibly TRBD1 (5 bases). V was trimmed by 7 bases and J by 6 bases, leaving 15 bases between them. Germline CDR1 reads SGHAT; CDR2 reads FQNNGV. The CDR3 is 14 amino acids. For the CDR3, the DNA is TGTGCCAGCATGCAGGGAATTATGGCCGGGGAGCTGTTTTTT. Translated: CASMQGIMAGELFF.

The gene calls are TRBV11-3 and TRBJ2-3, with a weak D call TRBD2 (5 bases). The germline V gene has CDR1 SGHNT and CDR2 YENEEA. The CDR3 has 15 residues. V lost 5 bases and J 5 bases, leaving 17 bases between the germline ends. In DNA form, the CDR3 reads TGTGCCAGCAGCAAAGAGGTATCGGGGAGAGATACGCAGTATTTT. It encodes CASSKEVSGRDTQYF.

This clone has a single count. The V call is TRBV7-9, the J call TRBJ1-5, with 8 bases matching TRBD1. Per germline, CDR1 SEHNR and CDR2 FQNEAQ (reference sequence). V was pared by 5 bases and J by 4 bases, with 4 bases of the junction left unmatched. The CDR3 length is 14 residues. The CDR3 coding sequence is TGTGCCAGCAGCGCGACAGGGGTAAATCAGCCCCAGCATTTT. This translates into CASSATGVNQPQHF.

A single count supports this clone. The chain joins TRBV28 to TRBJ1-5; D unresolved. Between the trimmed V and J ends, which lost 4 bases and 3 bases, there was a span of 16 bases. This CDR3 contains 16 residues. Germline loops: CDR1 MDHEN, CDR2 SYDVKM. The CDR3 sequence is CASSSPVGEVNQPQHF. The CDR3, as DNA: TGTGCCAGCAGTTCCCCCGTTGGGGAGGTCAATCAGCCCCAGCATTTT.

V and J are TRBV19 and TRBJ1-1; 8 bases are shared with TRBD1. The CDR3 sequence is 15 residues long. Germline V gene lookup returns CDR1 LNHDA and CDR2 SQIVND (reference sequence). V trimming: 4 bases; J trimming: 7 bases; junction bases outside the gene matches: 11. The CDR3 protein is CASSTGTGLPYEAFF. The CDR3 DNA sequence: TGTGCCAGTAGTACCGGGACAGGTCTACCCTATGAAGCTTTCTTT.

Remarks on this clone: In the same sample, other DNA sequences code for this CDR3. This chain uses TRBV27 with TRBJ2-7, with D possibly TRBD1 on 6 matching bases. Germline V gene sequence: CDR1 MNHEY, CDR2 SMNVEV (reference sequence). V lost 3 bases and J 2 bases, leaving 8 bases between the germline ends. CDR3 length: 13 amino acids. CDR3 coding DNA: TGTGCCAGCAGTTTGCAGGGGCCCTACGAGCAGTACTTC. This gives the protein CASSLQGPYEQYF.

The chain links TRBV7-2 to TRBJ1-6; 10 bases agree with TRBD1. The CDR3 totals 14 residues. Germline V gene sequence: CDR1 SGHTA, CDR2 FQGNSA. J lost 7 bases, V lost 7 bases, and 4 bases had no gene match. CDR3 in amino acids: CASKKGQGNSPLHF. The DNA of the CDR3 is TGTGCCAGCAAGAAGGGACAGGGGAATTCACCCCTCCACTTT.

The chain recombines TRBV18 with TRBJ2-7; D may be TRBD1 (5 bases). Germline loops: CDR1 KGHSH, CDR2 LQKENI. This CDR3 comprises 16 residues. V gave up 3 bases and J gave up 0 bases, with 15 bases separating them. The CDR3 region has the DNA TGTGCCAGCTCACCTTCCTCGACAGCGAGCTCCTACGAGCAGTACTTC. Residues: CASSPSSTASSYEQYF.

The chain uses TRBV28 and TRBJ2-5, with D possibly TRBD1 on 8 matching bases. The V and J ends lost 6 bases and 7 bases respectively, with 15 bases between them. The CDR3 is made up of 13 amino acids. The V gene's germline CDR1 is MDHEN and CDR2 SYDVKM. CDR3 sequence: CASSTGGGRTQYF. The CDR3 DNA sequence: TGTGCCAGCAGCACAGGGGGAGGGCGGACCCAGTACTTC.

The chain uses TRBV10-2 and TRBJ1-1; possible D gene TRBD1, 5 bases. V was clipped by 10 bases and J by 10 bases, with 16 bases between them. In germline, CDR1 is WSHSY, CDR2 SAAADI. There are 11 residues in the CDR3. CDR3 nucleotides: TGCGCCATCGCCCAGGGCGGGGCAGCTTTCTTT. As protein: CAIAQGGAAFF.

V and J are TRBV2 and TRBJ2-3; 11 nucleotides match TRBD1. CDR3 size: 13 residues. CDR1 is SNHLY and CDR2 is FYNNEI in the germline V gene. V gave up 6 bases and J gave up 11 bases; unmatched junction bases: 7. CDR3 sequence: CASSGTGGEMQYF. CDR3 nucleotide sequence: TGTGCCAGCAGCGGGACAGGGGGGGAAATGCAGTATTTT.

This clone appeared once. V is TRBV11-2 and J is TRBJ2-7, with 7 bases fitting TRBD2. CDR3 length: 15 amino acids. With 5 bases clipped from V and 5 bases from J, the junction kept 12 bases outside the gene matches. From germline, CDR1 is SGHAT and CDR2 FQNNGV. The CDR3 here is CASSIWGRGVDEQYF. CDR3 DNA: TGTGCCAGCAGCATATGGGGGAGGGGTGTGGACGAGCAGTACTTC.